These 27 T cell receptor beta chains were sequenced from one sample in a study of T cells in tumors after PD-1 blockade. The assay was immunoSEQ multiplex PCR, and TCRdb's table has in-frame clones only and misses some. There are about 48,000 clones in the sample; 65% to 85% occur only once, and approximately 4% lies in the top ten. This specimen consisted of PBMCs, obtained before anti-PD-1 treatment. The receptors come from a human donor with basal cell carcinoma.

V usage is TRBV5-1 and J usage is TRBJ2-1; a possible D gene is TRBD2 (5 bases). The CDR3 has 13 residues. The germline CDR1 and CDR2 sequences are SGHRS and YFSETQ. Trimming stripped 7 bases from V and 5 bases from J, with 13 bases between. CDR3 amino acids: CASAYGNHNEQFF. Here the CDR3 DNA reads TGCGCCAGCGCCTACGGGAACCACAATGAGCAGTTCTTC.

This chain uses TRBV25-1 with TRBJ1-2; the D gene is possibly TRBD1 (6 bases). CDR1 MGHDK and CDR2 SYGVNS come from the germline V gene. V lost 4 bases and J 2 bases, leaving 11 bases between the germline ends. This CDR3 is 14 amino acids long. In nucleotides, the CDR3 is TGTGCCAGCAGTGGTAAGGACAGAAACTATGGCTACACCTTC. Translated, it gives CASSGKDRNYGYTF.

The rearrangement links TRBV6-5 to TRBJ2-7; no definite D call. The CDR3 covers 13 residues. CDR1 and CDR2 (germline): MNHEY, SVGAGI. Trimming took 6 bases from V and 2 from J, leaving 11 bases between them. The DNA of the CDR3 is TGTGCCAGCAGCCGCGGACGGGCCTACGAGCAGTACTTC. Its translation is CASSRGRAYEQYF.

This clone occurred a few times. The V and J genes are TRBV2 and TRBJ1-5; D call uncertain. The CDR3 runs to 15 residues. Per germline, CDR1 SNHLY and CDR2 FYNNEI. Trimming pared 3 bases from V and 0 bases from J, leaving 9 bases between. CDR3 in amino acids: CASSDGRNSNQPQHF. DNA of the CDR3: TGTGCCAGCAGTGATGGACGTAATAGCAATCAGCCCCAGCATTTT.

The chain uses TRBV3-1 (or the pseudogene TRBV3-2) and TRBJ1-5; the D gene is possibly TRBD1 (5 bases). CDR1 and CDR2 from the germline V gene are LGHDT and YNNKEL (reference sequence). Between the trimmed V and J ends, which lost 4 bases and 1 base, there was a span of 14 bases. The CDR3 length is 16 residues. The CDR3 DNA is TGTGCCAGCAGCCCGCAGGGTGGAGTAAGCAATCAGCCCCAGCATTTT. Its protein product is CASSPQGGVSNQPQHF.

CDR3 sequence: CASSDGQAQETQYF. The CDR3, as DNA: TGTGCCAGCAGTGACGGACAGGCCCAAGAGACCCAGTACTTC. This chain connects TRBV2 to TRBJ2-5; 7 bases fit TRBD1. Unmatched junction bases numbered 2, after V lost 3 bases and J lost 1 base. The CDR3 is 14 amino acids. Germline-derived CDR1 and CDR2 are SNHLY and FYNNEI.

The rearrangement joins TRBV3-1 (or the pseudogene TRBV3-2) to TRBJ2-3; the match to TRBD2 covers 8 bases. From germline, CDR1 is LGHDT and CDR2 YNNKEL (reference sequence). CDR3 length: 14 amino acids. The junction had 3 bases not matched to a gene; V was cut back by 6 bases and J by 1 base. CDR3 residues: CASRSAGGTDTQYF. CDR3 nucleotide sequence: TGTGCCAGCAGGTCAGCGGGGGGCACAGATACGCAGTATTTT.

This chain uses TRBV28 with TRBJ2-1, with a possible D match to TRBD1 (6 bases). Germline CDR1 MDHEN, CDR2 SYDVKM. V lost 2 bases and J lost 10, with 18 bases in between. CDR3 size: 15 residues. In nucleotides, the CDR3 is TGTGCCAGCAGTTTAACAGGGAAATACCCCAGGGAGCAGTTCTTC. Protein: CASSLTGKYPREQFF.

V usage is TRBV28 and J usage is TRBJ1-4; 8 bases are shared with TRBD1. Germline values: CDR1 MDHEN, CDR2 SYDVKM. The CDR3 has 16 amino acids. V lost 1 base and J lost 6; bases outside the gene matches: 7. The CDR3: CASSLYLDREDEKLFF. The CDR3 DNA is TGTGCCAGCAGTTTATATCTGGACAGGGAGGATGAAAAACTGTTTTTT. Based on the CDR3 plus reference TRBV28 and TRBJ1-4, the full variable domain is DVKVTQSSRYLVKRTGEKVFLECVQDMDHENMFWYRQDPGLGLRLIYFSYDVKMKEKGDIPEGYSVSREKKERFSLILESASTNQTSMYLCASSLYLDREDEKLFFGSGTQLSVL.

The chain has TRBV10-3 and TRBJ2-5; 13 nucleotides line up with TRBD2. Unmatched junction bases numbered 5, after V lost 2 bases and J lost 2 bases. CDR1 and CDR2 from the germline V gene are ENHRY and SYGVKD. The CDR3 covers 17 residues. In DNA form, the CDR3 reads TGTGCCATCAGTGAGCGGAGGACTAGCGGGGGTCAAGAGACCCAGTACTTC. This gives the protein CAISERRTSGGQETQYF.

The chain employs TRBV6-5 and TRBJ2-1; 11 bases fit TRBD2. Germline V lookup: CDR1 MNHEY, CDR2 SVGAGI. The CDR3 loop spans 15 amino acids. Germline trimming cut 6 bases from V and 3 bases from J; bases unmatched to any gene: 4. CDR3 loop: CASRPSGGHYNEQFF. CDR3 nucleotide sequence: TGTGCCAGCAGGCCTAGCGGGGGGCACTACAATGAGCAGTTCTTC.

The V and J genes are TRBV7-9 and TRBJ1-4; 9 bases fit TRBD1. This CDR3 contains 14 residues. Per germline, CDR1 SEHNR and CDR2 FQNEAQ (reference sequence). J was trimmed by 8 bases and V by 4 bases; bases with no gene match: 5. CDR3 DNA sequence: TGTGCCAGCAGCTCGACAGGGGGTGGCGAAAAACTGTTTTTT. This encodes CASSSTGGGEKLFF.

This chain uses TRBV7-9 with TRBJ2-7, with 9 bases identical to TRBD1. V lost 5 bases and J lost 0; bases outside the gene matches: 5. The CDR3 length is 15 residues. Per germline, CDR1 SEHNR and CDR2 FQNEAQ (reference sequence). The CDR3 loop reads CASSTGQGSSYEQYF. The CDR3 DNA follows: TGTGCCAGCAGCACCGGACAGGGGAGCTCCTACGAGCAGTACTTC.

This chain uses TRBV7-9 with TRBJ1-1; D remains ambiguous. The CDR3 is 15 residues long. V lost 1 base and J 1 base, leaving 10 bases between the germline ends. Germline V gene data show CDR1 as SEHNR and CDR2 as FQNEAQ (reference sequence). Here the CDR3 reads CASSLDDSGNTEAFF. The CDR3, as DNA: TGTGCCAGCAGCTTAGACGATTCCGGGAACACTGAAGCTTTCTTT.

The CDR3 sequence: CASSLEGQNSPLHF. The CDR3 DNA sequence: TGTGCCAGCAGCTTAGAGGGACAGAATTCACCCCTCCACTTT. V and J are TRBV7-9 and TRBJ1-6; 7 bases map to TRBD1. V lost 1 base to trimming and J lost 7 bases; unmatched junction nucleotides: 1. Germline CDR1 SEHNR, CDR2 FQNEAQ (reference sequence). The CDR3 runs to 14 residues. Variable domain in full (rest from reference TRBV7-9 and TRBJ1-6): DTGVSQNPRHKITKRGQNVTFRCDPISEHNRLYWYRQTLGQGPEFLTYFQNEAQLEKSRLLSDRFSAERPKGSFSTLEIQRTEQGDSAMYLCASSLEGQNSPLHFGNGTRLTVT.

This rearrangement joins TRBV6-5 to TRBJ1-1, with 9 bases aligning to TRBD1. This CDR3 has 13 residues. The V segment lost 6 bases and the J segment 4 bases; nucleotides outside the gene matches: 3. Germline values: CDR1 MNHEY, CDR2 SVGAGI. The CDR3 coding sequence is TGTGCCAGCAGCCGGGACAGGGTCACTGAAGCTTTCTTT. It specifies CASSRDRVTEAFF.

The chain employs TRBV27 and TRBJ2-5; D gene unclear. The CDR3 has 13 amino acids. The V gene lost 8 bases and the J gene lost 4 bases, with 14 bases spanning the gap. Germline V gene sequence: CDR1 MNHEY, CDR2 SMNVEV (reference sequence). The CDR3 coding sequence is TGTGCCAGCGCCCGTGAACCAAGAGAGACCCAGTACTTC. Its protein is CASAREPRETQYF.

In its sample, this clone was seen a few times. The rearrangement links TRBV14 to TRBJ1-2; TRBD1 aligns across 7 bases. CDR3 length: 13 residues. V lost 4 bases to trimming and J lost 6 bases; unmatched junction nucleotides: 5. Per germline, CDR1 SGHDN and CDR2 FVKESK. The CDR3 region is CASSPRDSNGYTF. The CDR3 DNA reads TGTGCCAGCAGCCCCCGGGACAGCAATGGCTACACCTTC.

J is TRBJ2-2 and V is TRBV6-5; D is tentatively TRBD1 or TRBD2 (5 bases each). This CDR3 spans 12 amino acids. Germline CDR1 is MNHEY and CDR2 is SVGAGI. Deletions cut 6 bases from V and 10 bases from J, with 12 bases between. The CDR3 DNA reads TGTGCCAGCAGACGGGACCGAGTGGAGCTGTTTTTT. Its protein product is CASRRDRVELFF.

The chain is built from TRBV28 and TRBJ1-2; D is undetermined. The CDR3 length is 14 residues. V shed 1 base and J shed 5 bases, with 11 bases lying between them. The V gene's germline CDR1 is MDHEN and CDR2 SYDVKM. The CDR3 spells CASSLYPETYGYTF. The CDR3 DNA reads as TGTGCCAGCAGTTTATACCCAGAGACATATGGCTACACCTTC.

The chain has TRBV30 and TRBJ1-5; 7 nucleotides match TRBD1. V gave up 4 bases and J gave up 4 bases; unmatched junction bases: 4. The CDR3 runs 13 residues. Per the germline V gene, CDR1 is GTSNPN and CDR2 is SVGIG (reference sequence). CDR3 loop: CAWNRGQNQPQHF. DNA of the CDR3: TGTGCCTGGAACAGGGGTCAGAATCAGCCCCAGCATTTT.

This clone was recorded only once. The chain employs TRBV5-1 and TRBJ2-5, with D maybe TRBD2 (6 bases). V was shortened by 0 bases and J by 2 bases, with 17 bases between the two germline ends. The CDR3 runs to 17 residues. From germline, CDR1 is SGHRS and CDR2 YFSETQ. The CDR3 loop is CASSLDRRGVQQETQYF. The CDR3 DNA sequence: TGCGCCAGCAGCTTGGACAGGCGCGGGGTGCAACAAGAGACCCAGTACTTC.

The chain combines TRBV19 with TRBJ1-1; possible D gene TRBD1, 6 bases. The V gene lost 2 bases and the J gene lost 0 bases, with 10 bases spanning the gap. The germline V gene encodes CDR1 LNHDA and CDR2 SQIVND (reference sequence). This CDR3 comprises 15 residues. The CDR3 sequence: CASSIRAGVNTEAFF. CDR3 in DNA: TGTGCCAGTAGTATACGGGCAGGGGTGAACACTGAAGCTTTCTTT.

The rearrangement uses TRBV2 and TRBJ1-5, with 8 bases identical to TRBD1. This CDR3 contains 13 residues. After removal of 8 bases from V and 6 bases from J, the junction contained 6 bases not matched to a gene. From germline, CDR1 is SNHLY and CDR2 FYNNEI. CDR3: CASGGQVIQPQHF. The CDR3 coding sequence is TGTGCCAGCGGGGGACAGGTTATTCAGCCCCAGCATTTT.

This clone was picked up a small number of times. The chain uses TRBV2 and TRBJ2-6; D remains unclear. Germline lookup yields CDR1 SNHLY and CDR2 FYNNEI. The V end was cut by 8 bases, the J end by 0 bases, with 14 bases between. CDR3 length: 16 residues. The CDR3, as DNA: TGTGCCAGCCGGGTCAGTATCTTCTCTGGGGCCAACGTCCTGACTTTC. This sequence encodes CASRVSIFSGANVLTF.

The chain joins TRBV30 to TRBJ2-7, with D unresolved. V was shortened by 2 bases and J by 6 bases, with 17 bases between the two germline ends. This CDR3 contains 14 residues. Germline values: CDR1 GTSNPN, CDR2 SVGIG (reference sequence). The CDR3 spells CAWSPDWITSEQYF. The CDR3 DNA sequence: TGTGCCTGGAGTCCTGACTGGATAACGTCCGAGCAGTACTTC.

The V call is TRBV19, the J call TRBJ1-6; D might be TRBD1 (5 bases). This CDR3 spans 16 amino acids. Trimming shortened V by 6 bases and J by 7 bases, and 19 bases separated the two germline ends. The germline V gene encodes CDR1 LNHDA and CDR2 SQIVND (reference sequence). The CDR3 loop is CASRAETASRNSPLHF. For the CDR3, the DNA is TGTGCCAGTAGGGCTGAGACAGCGAGCCGAAATTCACCCCTCCACTTT.